The 5 T cell receptor beta chains given below trace back to one sample, sequenced in a study of T-cell memory formation after mild COVID-19. TCRdb re-called the 5' RACE reads with MiXCR, one entry per CDR3 protein. Seen here are around 310,000 distinct CDR3 sequences, 20% to 25% observed once, and the top ten hold around 20%. The material sequenced was PBMCs or a T cell subset sorted from them (not recorded which). The receptor set was obtained from a man aged 18 to 29 who had mild COVID-19 (a few samples of this study predate the infection). Cell type and time point are not known.

CDR3 sequence (DNA): TGCGCCAGCAGTGAAGGTAGAGAAGCTTTCTTT. Its translation is CASSEGREAFF. This chain joins TRBV10-2 and TRBJ1-1, with D unclear. This CDR3 spans 11 amino acids. V was pared by 3 bases and J by 8 bases, with 7 bases between. Germline CDR1 WSHSY, CDR2 SAAADI.

The rearrangement joins TRBV7-9 to TRBJ1-2, with D tentatively TRBD1 (5 bases). Germline-derived CDR1 and CDR2 are SEHNR and FQNEAQ (reference sequence). This CDR3 is 13 amino acids long. V dropped 1 base and J dropped 4 bases, with 7 bases sitting between them. The CDR3 DNA reads as TGTGCCAGCAGCTTAGAGGGGTTCTATGGCTACACCTTC. This sequence encodes CASSLEGFYGYTF.

This clonotype was seen a few times. V usage is TRBV7-9 and J usage is TRBJ1-1; 7 bases align to TRBD1. Germline CDR1 reads SEHNR; CDR2 reads FQNEAQ (reference sequence). The J segment lost 4 bases and the V segment lost 5 bases, leaving 4 bases of the junction unmatched. This CDR3 contains 13 residues. The CDR3 nucleotides are TGTGCCAGCAGCAACAGGGGCAGCACTGAAGCTTTCTTT. Protein: CASSNRGSTEAFF.

CDR3 residues: CASSDRGIEQFF. The CDR3 nucleotides read TGTGCCAGCAGTGACAGGGGGATTGAGCAGTTCTTC. This chain connects TRBV4-2 to TRBJ2-1; 9 nucleotides align to TRBD1. With V trimmed by 6 bases and J by 9 bases, 3 bases remained unmatched. This CDR3 has 12 amino acids. Germline V gene data show CDR1 as LGHNA and CDR2 as YNFKEQ.

This clonotype turned up a few times. The chain is built from TRBV25-1 and TRBJ2-3; D might be TRBD1 or TRBD2, each matching 6 bases. Trimming removed 3 bases at V and 0 bases at J, with 10 bases between. This CDR3 is 15 amino acids long. The V gene's germline CDR1 is MGHDK and CDR2 SYGVNS. CDR3 sequence: CASSDWRGSTDTQYF. CDR3 coding DNA: TGTGCCAGCAGTGATTGGAGGGGGAGCACAGATACGCAGTATTTT.